Below, one TCR beta chain is given with its context. The data derive from a study of CD8 T cells in Susac syndrome. Reverse transcription of about 0.5 to 1 ug RNA used random hexamers. TCRdb redid the calling of the immunoSEQ multiplex PCR reads with MiXCR, one entry per CDR3 protein. The sample contains about 280,000 distinct CDR3 sequences, around 84% of which appear only once. CD8+ and CD4+ T cells were negatively isolated; TEMRA cells were FACS-enriched. The CDR3 is 15 amino acids. Trimming at V came to 4 bases and at J to 1 base, leaving 9 bases not matched to a gene. Germline CDR1 SQVTM, CDR2 ANQGSEA.

The origin of this receptor is a human donor with multiple sclerosis. Sequencing used CD8+ T cells from PBMCs. The chain has TRBV29-1 and TRBJ2-7, with TRBD2 identical over 8 bases. The DNA of the CDR3 is TGCAGCGTTGTCTTCAGCGGGAGTGGATCCTACGAGCAGTACTTC. This codes for CSVVFSGSGSYEQYF.